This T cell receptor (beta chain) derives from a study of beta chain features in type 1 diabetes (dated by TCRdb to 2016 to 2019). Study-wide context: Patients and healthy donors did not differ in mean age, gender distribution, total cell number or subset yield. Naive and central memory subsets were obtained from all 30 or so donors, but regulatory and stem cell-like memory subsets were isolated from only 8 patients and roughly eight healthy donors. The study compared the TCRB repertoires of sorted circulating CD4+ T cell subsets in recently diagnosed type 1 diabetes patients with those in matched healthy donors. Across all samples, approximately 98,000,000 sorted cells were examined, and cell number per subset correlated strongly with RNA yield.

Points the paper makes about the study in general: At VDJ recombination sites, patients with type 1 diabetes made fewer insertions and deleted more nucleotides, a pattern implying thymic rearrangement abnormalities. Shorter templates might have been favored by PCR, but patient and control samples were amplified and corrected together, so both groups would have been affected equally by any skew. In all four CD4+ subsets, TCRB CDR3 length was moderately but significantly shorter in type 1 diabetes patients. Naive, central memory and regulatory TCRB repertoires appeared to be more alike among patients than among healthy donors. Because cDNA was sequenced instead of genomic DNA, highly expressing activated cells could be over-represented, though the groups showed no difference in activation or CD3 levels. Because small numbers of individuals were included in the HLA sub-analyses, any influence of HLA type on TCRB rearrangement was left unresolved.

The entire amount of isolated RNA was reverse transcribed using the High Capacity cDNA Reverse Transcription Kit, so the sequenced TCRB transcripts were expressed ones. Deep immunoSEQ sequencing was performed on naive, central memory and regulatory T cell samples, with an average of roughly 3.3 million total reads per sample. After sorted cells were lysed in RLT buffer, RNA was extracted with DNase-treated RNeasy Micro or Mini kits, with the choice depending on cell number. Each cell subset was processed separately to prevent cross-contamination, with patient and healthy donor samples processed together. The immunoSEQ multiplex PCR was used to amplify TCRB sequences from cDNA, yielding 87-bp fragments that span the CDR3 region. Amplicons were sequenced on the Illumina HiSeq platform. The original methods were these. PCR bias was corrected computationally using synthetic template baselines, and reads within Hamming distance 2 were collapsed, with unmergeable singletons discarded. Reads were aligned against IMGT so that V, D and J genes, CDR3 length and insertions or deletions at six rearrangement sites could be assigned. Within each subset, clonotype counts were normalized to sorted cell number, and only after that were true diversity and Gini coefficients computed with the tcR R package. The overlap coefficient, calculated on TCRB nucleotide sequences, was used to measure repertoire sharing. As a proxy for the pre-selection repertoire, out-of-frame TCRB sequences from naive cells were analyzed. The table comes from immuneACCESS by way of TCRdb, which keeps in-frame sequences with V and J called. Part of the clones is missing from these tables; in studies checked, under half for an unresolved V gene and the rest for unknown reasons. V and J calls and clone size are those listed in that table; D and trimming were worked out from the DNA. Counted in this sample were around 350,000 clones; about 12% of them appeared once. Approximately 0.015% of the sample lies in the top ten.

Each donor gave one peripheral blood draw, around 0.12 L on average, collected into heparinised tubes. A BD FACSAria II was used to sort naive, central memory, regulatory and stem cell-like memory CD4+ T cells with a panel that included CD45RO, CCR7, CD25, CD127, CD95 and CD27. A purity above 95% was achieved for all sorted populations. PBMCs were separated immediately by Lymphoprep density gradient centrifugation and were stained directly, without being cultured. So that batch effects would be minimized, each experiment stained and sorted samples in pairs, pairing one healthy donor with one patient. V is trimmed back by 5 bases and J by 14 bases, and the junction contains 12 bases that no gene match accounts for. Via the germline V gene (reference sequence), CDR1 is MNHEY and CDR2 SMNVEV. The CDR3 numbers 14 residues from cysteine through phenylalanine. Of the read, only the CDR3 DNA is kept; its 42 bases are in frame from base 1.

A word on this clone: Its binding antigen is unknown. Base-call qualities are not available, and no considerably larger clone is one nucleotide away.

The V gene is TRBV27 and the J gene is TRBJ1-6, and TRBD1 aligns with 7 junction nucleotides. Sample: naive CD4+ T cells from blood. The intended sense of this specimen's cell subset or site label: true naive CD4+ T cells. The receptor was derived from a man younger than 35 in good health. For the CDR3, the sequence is CASSPLRTGITLHF. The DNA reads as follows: TGTGCCAGCAGTCCACTTAGGACAGGCATCACCCTCCACTTT.